This T cell receptor (beta chain) stems from a study of blood T cell repertoires in COVID-19. The ends were cut back, 5 bases at V and 4 bases at J, with 11 bases in the middle. Looked up from germline, CDR1 is LGHDT and CDR2 is YNNKEL (reference sequence). The CDR3 is made up of 13 amino acids. In this sample, this clone turned up a few times. Authors' analysis steps: For nucleated cells, counts were estimated from reference gene primer amplification. Profiling relied on immunoSEQ multiplex PCR, and the TCRdb table lists in-frame clones only, not all of them. That table furnishes V, J and clone size, whereas the DNA furnished D and trimming. The sample has 240,000 or so clones, approximately 83% seen once.

This clonotype was sampled from a woman in her twenties or thirties who had recovered from COVID-19. The rearrangement joins TRBV3-1 (or the pseudogene TRBV3-2) to TRBJ1-2; possible D gene TRBD1, 5 bases. Material: peripheral blood. In DNA form, the CDR3 reads TGTGCCAGCAGCATTGACAGACCCTATGGCTACACCTTC. Amino acid sequence: CASSIDRPYGYTF.